The present T cell receptor (beta chain) was sequenced within a study of radiotherapy plus CTLA-4 blockade in lung cancer. Study summary: Among patients, about 17% showed objective responses, and approximately 30% had disease control.

Study-level findings and limits: Once radiotherapy plus ipilimumab had been given, TCR clones derived from tumor expanded in blood. Early clonal dynamics of blood T cells, together with interferon-beta, were reported as the best response predictor.

V lost 3 bases and J lost 7, with 7 bases in between. Germline CDR1 and CDR2: LNHDA and SQIVND (reference sequence). This CDR3 spans 12 amino acids. The study gave focal radiation plus ipilimumab CTLA-4 blockade to patients with chemo-refractory metastatic non-small-cell lung cancer. A note on this clone: The antigen is not known.

Clones were read by immunoSEQ multiplex PCR, and TCRdb kept only the in-frame ones, dropping some. The table records approximately 47,000 clones, 82% of them present only once. This sequence joins TRBV19 and TRBJ2-1; D may be TRBD2 (6 bases). This sample comprised peripheral blood, obtained from a patient treated with radiotherapy plus ipilimumab. This clonotype originated in a human donor with non-small cell lung cancer who had stable disease on radiotherapy plus ipilimumab. For the CDR3, the DNA is TGTGCCAGTAGTATTGGGGGGAATGAGCAGTTCTTC. It is translated as CASSIGGNEQFF.